This TCR beta chain originates from a study of T-cell reconstitution after alpha-beta-depleted transplantation in children. The study, taken as a whole, reports: T-cell numbers and diversity, one year after transplant, stemmed largely from T cells that were newly produced. Surviving recipient T cells and intrathymic progenitors accounted for some patients' high TCRbeta diversity at day 60.

The TCRbeta library was prepared with unique molecular identifiers. TCRdb recomputed calls from the PCR reads with MiXCR, one row per CDR3 protein. Of roughly 670,000 distinct CDR3 sequences in the sample, under 15% were seen once. A note on this clonotype: Its antigen is not identified. This could be a read error, since a much larger clone is one nucleotide away.

The CDR3 sequence is 16 residues long. Germline CDR1 reads SGHVS; CDR2 reads FNYEAQ. The source was PBMCs, collected before TCRalphabeta/CD19-depleted stem cell transplant. The rearrangement uses TRBV7-6 and TRBJ2-1; no reliable D call. The receptor comes from a girl aged 2-10 years with congenital amegakaryocytic thrombocytopenia, due to receive a stem cell transplant. In DNA form, the CDR3 reads TGTACCAGCAGCTTAGAAATCACCGAATTCGCCCATGAGCAGTTCTTC. Amino acids: CTSSLEITEFAHEQFF.